This TCR beta chain was sequenced during a study of T cell responses to AZD1222 COVID-19 vaccine. The CDR3 loop spans 16 amino acids. CDR1 SGHRS and CDR2 YFSETQ come from the germline V gene. V was trimmed by 2 bases and J by 3 bases, leaving 16 bases between them. The data were produced by immunoSEQ multiplex PCR, yet TCRdb's version contains in-frame clones alone and is incomplete. The profile covers 90,000 to 150,000 clones, with about 85% appearing a single time and around 2.6% taken by the ten largest. This clone showed up just once. This TCR was recovered from an adult who received the AZD1222 COVID-19 vaccine. The chain recombines TRBV5-1 with TRBJ2-3, with D tentatively TRBD1 or TRBD2 (7 bases each). Sample: peripheral blood, taken 28 days after the second AZD1222 dose. Here the CDR3 DNA reads TGCGCCAGCAGCTTTGCAGCGGGACAGTTTACAGATACGCAGTATTTT. Encoded protein: CASSFAAGQFTDTQYF. Based on the CDR3 plus reference TRBV5-1 and TRBJ2-3, the full variable domain is KAGVTQTPRYLIKTRGQQVTLSCSPISGHRSVSWYQQTPGQGLQFLFEYFSETQRNKGNFPGRFSGRQFSNSRSEMNVSTLELGDSALYLCASSFAAGQFTDTQYFGPGTRLTVL.